This TCR beta chain was found in a study of blood T cell repertoires in COVID-19. Study summary: Samples taken during acute and convalescent COVID-19 were collected in the United States, Italy and Spain.

Repertoires were generated with immunoSEQ multiplex PCR, while TCRdb's copy carries only in-frame clones and drops some. The sample records about 480,000 clones, 75% to 90% being singletons. The V segment lost 5 bases and the J segment 5 bases; nucleotides outside the gene matches: 8. The length of the CDR3 is 15 residues. Germline assignment: CDR1 LNHDA and CDR2 SQIVND (reference sequence). The sequencing input was peripheral blood. V gene TRBV19 combines with J gene TRBJ2-3; 9 bases agree with TRBD2. This receptor was taken from a woman aged 25 to 39 with acute or convalescent COVID-19. CDR3 DNA: TGTGCCAGTAGTCCGAAGGGACTAGCAGTAGATACGCAGTATTTT. Protein product: CASSPKGLAVDTQYF.